Below are 7 T cell receptor beta chains sequenced from a single sample in a study of beta chain features in type 1 diabetes. Every bit of the isolated RNA underwent reverse transcription, so sequencing read expressed TCRB transcripts. TCRdb keeps only in-frame clones here, not all; method: immunoSEQ multiplex PCR. The sample holds 150,000 to 200,000 clones, about 8.3% seen once. These receptors' targets are unknown. Study observations and caveats: Moderate yet significant TCRB CDR3 shortening was seen in Type 1 diabetes patients in all four CD4+ subsets.

The sequenced material came from central memory CD4+ T cells from blood. Source of these receptors: a woman younger than 30 with type 1 diabetes.

This clone was seen only a few times. The V call is TRBV7-8, the J call TRBJ2-5, with a tentative D call TRBD2 (6 bases). Germline CDR1 and CDR2: SGHVS and FQNEAQ. Deletions cut 5 bases from V and 4 bases from J, with 11 bases between. CDR3 length: 13 amino acids. CDR3 sequence reads: CASSQLEGETQYF. The CDR3 coding sequence is TGTGCCAGCAGCCAGCTGGAGGGAGAGACCCAGTACTTC.

This clone was seen only a few times. The J gene is TRBJ1-6, the V gene TRBV25-1; unclear D gene. Germline V gene sequence: CDR1 MGHDK, CDR2 SYGVNS. V shed 2 bases and J shed 0 bases, with 11 bases lying between them. The CDR3 totals 17 residues. CDR3 sequence reads: CASSEGPLSSYNSPLHF. The CDR3 DNA reads as TGTGCCAGCAGTGAAGGGCCTCTCAGCTCCTATAATTCACCCCTCCACTTT.

A few counts support this clone. The CDR3 here is CASSPDSIYGYTF. In DNA, the CDR3 is TGTGCCAGCTCACCAGACAGTATCTATGGCTACACCTTC. V is TRBV18 and J is TRBJ1-2; D is perhaps TRBD1 (5 bases). Trimming removed 2 bases from V and 4 bases from J, with 8 bases in between. The CDR3 has 13 residues. Per germline, CDR1 KGHSH and CDR2 LQKENI.

This clone occurred a few times. The V gene is TRBV18, the J gene TRBJ1-2; 7 bases are a match to TRBD1. The CDR3 has 15 residues. J lost 5 bases, V lost 3 bases, and 9 bases had no gene match. Germline CDR1 reads KGHSH; CDR2 reads LQKENI. The CDR3 nucleotides read TGTGCCAGCTCACCCGGGGACAGCCACGTTTATGGCTACACCTTC. Its translation is CASSPGDSHVYGYTF.

V gene TRBV29-1 combines with J gene TRBJ1-1; no definite D call. V shed 4 bases and J shed 8 bases, with 14 bases lying between them. The CDR3 has 12 amino acids. From germline, CDR1 is SQVTM and CDR2 ANQGSEA. In DNA form, the CDR3 reads TGCAGCGTTGCACCCTTCGCGGGGGAAGCTTTCTTT. Translating gives CSVAPFAGEAFF.

The chain links TRBV10-3 to TRBJ1-5; the match to TRBD1 covers 10 bases. The CDR3 covers 18 residues. Germline CDR1 and CDR2: ENHRY and SYGVKD. V gave up 3 bases and J gave up 3 bases; unmatched junction bases: 11. Here the CDR3 reads CAISDPIPGTGVNQPQHF. In DNA, the CDR3 is TGTGCCATCAGTGACCCCATTCCCGGGACAGGGGTCAATCAGCCCCAGCATTTT.

The chain links TRBV5-4 to TRBJ2-5, with D unresolved. Germline CDR1 and CDR2: SGHNT and YYREEE (reference sequence). This CDR3 has 14 amino acids. Trimming took 0 bases from V and 0 from J, leaving 6 bases between them. CDR3 residues: CASSLDAYQETQYF. Here the CDR3 DNA reads TGTGCCAGCAGCTTGGACGCGTACCAAGAGACCCAGTACTTC.